The following is a TCR beta chain sequence with its context. This sample is part of a study of cytomegalovirus exposure and HLA in healthy donors. CDR3 size: 17 residues. J was trimmed by 5 bases and V by 2 bases; bases with no gene match: 11. Germline lookup yields CDR1 SGHRS and CDR2 YFSETQ. PCR used 60 Vbeta primers and 13 Jbeta primers. The data were produced by immunoSEQ multiplex PCR, yet TCRdb's version contains in-frame clones alone and is incomplete. The data hold around 140,000 clones, with approximately 70% observed a single time. The chain carries TRBV5-1 and TRBJ2-3; 10 bases line up with TRBD2. Sequencing was carried out using PBMCs. The source is a woman aged 18-29 years in good health and CMV-seronegative. The CDR3 DNA is TGCGCCAGCAGCTTTAGGTTAGCGGGAGGCCTGGGAGATACGCAGTATTTT. Its translation: CASSFRLAGGLGDTQYF.